Sequencing of this T cell receptor (beta chain) was carried out in a study of Graves' ophthalmopathy and Graves' hyperthyroidism. Study summary: Prior to any treatment, peripheral blood was collected at the time of initial diagnosis. Study-wide results and limits: It was with around 67% sensitivity and 72.22% specificity that the model predicted ophthalmopathy progression. Discrimination between ophthalmopathy and stable hyperthyroidism by a 13-signature model showed about 86% sensitivity and 75% to 84% specificity.

Scientists amplified the TCR beta CDR3 regions from RNA transcripts. HTBI primers primed a first-round RT-PCR, and a second-round multiplex PCR followed. Via MiXCR, TCRdb re-called the multiplex PCR reads, giving one row per CDR3 protein. This table has roughly 420,000 distinct CDR3 sequences, around a fifth appearing once. Thyroid ultrasound, orbital computed tomography, TRAb, serum thyroxine and clinical symptoms formed the basis of diagnosis. This clonotype was observed many times. The antigen is undetermined. V lost 3 bases and J 5 bases, leaving 20 bases between the germline ends. The CDR3 spans 16 residues. The germline V gene encodes CDR1 SGHRS and CDR2 YFSETQ.

The V call is TRBV5-1, the J call TRBJ1-1; D unresolved. The TCR originated in a woman between 18 and 29 years old with stable Graves' hyperthyroidism. Sequencing was carried out using peripheral blood. The CDR3, as DNA: TGCGCCAGCAGCTACCGATTGGTTGGAATTCGGACTGAAGCTTTCTTT. This codes for CASSYRLVGIRTEAFF.